The 5 T cell receptor beta chains below were found in one sample sequenced in a study. TCRdb used MiXCR to reprocess the RT-PCR reads, holding one entry per CDR3 protein. The sample has almost 700,000 distinct CDR3 sequences, 14% seen once. The specimen was memory CD4+ T cells from blood. These receptors were collected from a female donor in good health, serving as a healthy control.

This clonotype showed up just a few times. The chain has TRBV20-1 and TRBJ2-3; D is unclear. V gave up 0 bases and J gave up 6 bases, with 7 bases separating them. Germline lookup yields CDR1 DFQATT and CDR2 SNEGSKA (reference sequence). The CDR3 is made up of 12 amino acids. The CDR3 nucleotides are TGCAGTGCTAGAGATCAGTGGGATACGCAGTATTTT. This gives the protein CSARDQWDTQYF.

The CDR3 sequence is CASSQGEGPGYEQYF. The CDR3 DNA reads TGCGCCAGCAGCCAAGGGGAGGGTCCTGGCTACGAGCAGTACTTC. J is TRBJ2-7 and V is TRBV4-1, with 7 positions matching TRBD2. Germline CDR1 reads MGHRA; CDR2 reads YSYEKL. The ends lost 1 base at V and 3 bases at J; junction bases unmatched: 6. CDR3 length: 15 residues.

In its sample, this clonotype was seen a few times. The chain is built from TRBV3-1 and TRBJ2-1; 10 nucleotides match TRBD1. In germline, CDR1 is LGHDT, CDR2 YNNKEL (reference sequence). V lost 1 base, J lost 4 bases, and 1 base stayed unmatched. This CDR3 contains 15 residues. The CDR3 nucleotides read TGTGCCAGCAGCCAAGGACAGGGGGCTTACAATGAGCAGTTCTTC. It encodes CASSQGQGAYNEQFF.

This clonotype was seen only a few times. This rearrangement joins TRBV12-3 or TRBV12-4 to TRBJ1-6; the D is unclear. The V end lost 2 bases, the J end lost 7 bases, and 9 bases lay between the germline ends. The CDR3 runs 14 residues. The DNA of the CDR3 is TGTGCCAGCAGTTTAAGAATTTCGAATTCACCCCTCCACTTT. Translated: CASSLRISNSPLHF.

This clonotype was recorded a few times. The genes are TRBV24-1 and TRBJ2-1, with D possibly being TRBD2 (6 bases). The CDR3 runs to 14 residues. Trimming took 3 bases from V and 5 from J, leaving 10 bases between them. CDR1 is KGHDR, CDR2 SFDVKD, per germline. The CDR3 sequence: CATSDRDWNNEQFF. In DNA, the CDR3 is TGTGCCACCAGTGATCGGGACTGGAACAATGAGCAGTTCTTC.